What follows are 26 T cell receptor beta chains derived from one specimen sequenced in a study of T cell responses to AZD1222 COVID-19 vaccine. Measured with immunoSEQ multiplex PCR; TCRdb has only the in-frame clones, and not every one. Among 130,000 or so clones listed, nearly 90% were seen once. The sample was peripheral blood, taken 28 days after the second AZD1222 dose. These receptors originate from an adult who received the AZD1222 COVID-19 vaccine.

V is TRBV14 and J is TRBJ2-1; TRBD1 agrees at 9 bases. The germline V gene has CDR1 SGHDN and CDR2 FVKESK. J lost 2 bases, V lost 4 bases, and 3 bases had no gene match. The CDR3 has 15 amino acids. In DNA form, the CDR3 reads TGTGCCAGCAGCCCCAGGACAGGGGCCTACAATGAGCAGTTCTTC. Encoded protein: CASSPRTGAYNEQFF.

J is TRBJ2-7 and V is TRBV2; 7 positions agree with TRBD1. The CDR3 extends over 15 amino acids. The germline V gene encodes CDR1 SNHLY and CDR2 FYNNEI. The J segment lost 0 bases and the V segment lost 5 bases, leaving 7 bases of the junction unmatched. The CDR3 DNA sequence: TGTGCCAGCAGTCGCACAGGGGACAGCTCCTACGAGCAGTACTTC. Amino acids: CASSRTGDSSYEQYF.

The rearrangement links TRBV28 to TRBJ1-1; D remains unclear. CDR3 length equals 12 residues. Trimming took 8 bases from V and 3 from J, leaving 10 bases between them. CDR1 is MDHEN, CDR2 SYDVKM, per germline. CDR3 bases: TGTGCCAGCGCTTTAGAGGACACTGAAGCTTTCTTT. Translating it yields CASALEDTEAFF.

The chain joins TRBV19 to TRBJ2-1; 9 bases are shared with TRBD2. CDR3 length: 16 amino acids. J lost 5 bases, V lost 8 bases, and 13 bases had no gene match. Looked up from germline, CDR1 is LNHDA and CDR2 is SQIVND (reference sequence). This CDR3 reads CASATNSGRNNNEQFF. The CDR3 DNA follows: TGTGCCAGTGCTACGAATAGCGGGAGAAACAACAATGAGCAGTTCTTC. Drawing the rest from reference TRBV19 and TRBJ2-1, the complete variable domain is DGGITQSPKYLFRKEGQNVTLSCEQNLNHDAMYWYRQDPGQGLRLIYYSQIVNDFQKGDIAEGYSVSREKKESFPLTVTSAQKNPTAFYLCASATNSGRNNNEQFFGPGTRLTVL.

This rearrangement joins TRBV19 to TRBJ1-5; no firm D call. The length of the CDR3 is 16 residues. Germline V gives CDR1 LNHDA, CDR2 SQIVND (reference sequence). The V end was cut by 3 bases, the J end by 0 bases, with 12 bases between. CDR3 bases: TGTGCCAGTAGTATTTCCCCAGACTATAGCAATCAGCCCCAGCATTTT. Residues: CASSISPDYSNQPQHF.

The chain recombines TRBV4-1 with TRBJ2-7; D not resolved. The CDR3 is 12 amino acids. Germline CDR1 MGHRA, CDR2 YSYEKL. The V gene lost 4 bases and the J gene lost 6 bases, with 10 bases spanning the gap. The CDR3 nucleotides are TGCGCCAGCAGCCCCCCGGGCACCGAGCAGTACTTC. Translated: CASSPPGTEQYF.

The CDR3 sequence is CASSAAGLGANGYTF. Here the CDR3 DNA reads TGTGCCAGCAGCGCCGCGGGACTGGGGGCGAATGGCTACACCTTC. The chain employs TRBV6-5 and TRBJ1-2, with D possibly being TRBD1 (6 bases). This CDR3 is built from 15 residues. Trimming pared 6 bases from V and 6 bases from J, leaving 20 bases between. CDR1 and CDR2 (germline): MNHEY, SVGAGI.

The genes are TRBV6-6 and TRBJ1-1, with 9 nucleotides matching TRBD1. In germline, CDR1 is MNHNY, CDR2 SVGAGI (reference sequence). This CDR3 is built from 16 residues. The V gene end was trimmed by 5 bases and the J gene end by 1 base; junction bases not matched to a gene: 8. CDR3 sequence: CASSRPGTGTNTEAFF. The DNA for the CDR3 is TGTGCCAGCAGTCGACCCGGGACAGGGACGAACACTGAAGCTTTCTTT.

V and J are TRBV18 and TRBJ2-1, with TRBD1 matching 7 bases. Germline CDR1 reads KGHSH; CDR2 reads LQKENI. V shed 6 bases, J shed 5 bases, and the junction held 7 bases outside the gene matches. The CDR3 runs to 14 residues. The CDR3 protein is CASSPGTANNEQFF. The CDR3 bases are TGTGCCAGCTCCCCCGGGACAGCTAACAATGAGCAGTTCTTC.

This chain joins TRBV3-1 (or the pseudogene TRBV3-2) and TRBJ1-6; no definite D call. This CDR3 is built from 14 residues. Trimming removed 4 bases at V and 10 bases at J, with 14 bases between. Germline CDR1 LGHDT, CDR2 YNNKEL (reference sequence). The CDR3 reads CASSPDGSESPLHF. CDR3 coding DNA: TGTGCCAGCAGCCCCGACGGGAGTGAATCACCCCTCCACTTT.

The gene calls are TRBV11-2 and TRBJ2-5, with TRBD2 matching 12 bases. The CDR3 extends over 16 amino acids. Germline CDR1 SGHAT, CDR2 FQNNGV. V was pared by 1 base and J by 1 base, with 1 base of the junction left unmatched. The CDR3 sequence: CASSLAGLAGQETQYF. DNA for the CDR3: TGTGCCAGCAGCTTAGCGGGACTAGCGGGCCAAGAGACCCAGTACTTC.

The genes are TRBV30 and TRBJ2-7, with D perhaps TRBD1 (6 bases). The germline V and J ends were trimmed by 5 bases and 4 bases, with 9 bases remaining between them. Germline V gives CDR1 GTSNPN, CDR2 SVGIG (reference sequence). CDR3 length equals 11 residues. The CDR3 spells CAWGRGYEQYF. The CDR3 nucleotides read TGTGCCTGGGGCAGGGGTTACGAGCAGTACTTC.

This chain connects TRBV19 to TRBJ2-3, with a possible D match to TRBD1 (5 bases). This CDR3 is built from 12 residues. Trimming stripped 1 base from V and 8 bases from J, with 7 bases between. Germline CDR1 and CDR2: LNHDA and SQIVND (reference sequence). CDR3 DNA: TGTGCCAGTAGTATAGTCCAGGGTACGCAGTATTTT. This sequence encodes CASSIVQGTQYF.

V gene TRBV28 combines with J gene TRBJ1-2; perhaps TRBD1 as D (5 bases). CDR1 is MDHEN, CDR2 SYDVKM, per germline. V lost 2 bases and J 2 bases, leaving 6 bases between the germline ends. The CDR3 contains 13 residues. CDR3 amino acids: CASSLQGNYGYTF. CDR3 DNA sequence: TGTGCCAGCAGTTTACAGGGAAACTATGGCTACACCTTC.

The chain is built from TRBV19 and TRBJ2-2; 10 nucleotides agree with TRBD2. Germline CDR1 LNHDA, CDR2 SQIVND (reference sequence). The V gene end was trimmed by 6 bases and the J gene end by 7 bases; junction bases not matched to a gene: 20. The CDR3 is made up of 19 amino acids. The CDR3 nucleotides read TGTGCCAGTAGCTCAAGGGGAGGGCTAGCGGGGGCCCATCTCGGGGAGCTGTTTTTT. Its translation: CASSSRGGLAGAHLGELFF.

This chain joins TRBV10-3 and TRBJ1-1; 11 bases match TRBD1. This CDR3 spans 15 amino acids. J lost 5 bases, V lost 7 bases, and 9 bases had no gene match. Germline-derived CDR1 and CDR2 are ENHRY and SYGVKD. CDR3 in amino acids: CAITPGQGVFTEAFF. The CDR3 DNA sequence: TGTGCCATCACTCCGGGACAGGGGGTTTTTACTGAAGCTTTCTTT.

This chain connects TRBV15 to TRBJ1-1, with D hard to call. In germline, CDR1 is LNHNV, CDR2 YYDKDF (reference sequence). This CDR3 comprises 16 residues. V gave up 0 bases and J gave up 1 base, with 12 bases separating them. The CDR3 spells CATSRDLATPNTEAFF. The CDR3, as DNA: TGTGCCACCAGCAGAGATCTAGCGACCCCGAACACTGAAGCTTTCTTT.

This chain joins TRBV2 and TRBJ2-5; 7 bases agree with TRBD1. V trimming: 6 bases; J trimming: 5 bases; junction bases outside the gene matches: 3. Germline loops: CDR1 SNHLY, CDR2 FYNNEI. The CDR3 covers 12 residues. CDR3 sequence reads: CASRRGHETQYF. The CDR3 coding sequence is TGTGCCAGCAGGAGGGGGCATGAGACCCAGTACTTC.

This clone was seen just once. In DNA, the CDR3 is TGTGCCAGTAGGGGACAGGGAGTTAACTATGGCTACACCTTC. It is translated as CASRGQGVNYGYTF. The genes are TRBV19 and TRBJ1-2, with 9 bases aligning to TRBD1. From germline, CDR1 is LNHDA and CDR2 SQIVND (reference sequence). This CDR3 contains 14 residues. J lost 1 base, V lost 6 bases, and 3 bases had no gene match.

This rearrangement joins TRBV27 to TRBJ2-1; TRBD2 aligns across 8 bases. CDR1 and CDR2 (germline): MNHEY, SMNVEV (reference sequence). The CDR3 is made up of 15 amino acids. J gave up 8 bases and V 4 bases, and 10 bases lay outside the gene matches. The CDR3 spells CASSSGGRTGDEQFF. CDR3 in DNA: TGTGCCAGCAGTTCGGGGGGGCGGACGGGGGATGAGCAGTTCTTC.

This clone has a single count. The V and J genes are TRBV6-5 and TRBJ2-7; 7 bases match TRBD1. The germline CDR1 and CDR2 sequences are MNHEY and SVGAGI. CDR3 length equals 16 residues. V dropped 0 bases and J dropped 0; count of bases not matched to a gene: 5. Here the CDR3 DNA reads TGTGCCAGCAGTTACTCCGGGACAGTGAGCTCCTACGAGCAGTACTTC. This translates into CASSYSGTVSSYEQYF.

The CDR3 sequence: CASSFRLEGTEAFF. The CDR3 DNA reads TGTGCCAGCAGCTTTAGACTAGAGGGCACTGAAGCTTTCTTT. The gene calls are TRBV5-6 and TRBJ1-1; D is ambiguous. CDR1 and CDR2 (germline): SGHDT, YYEEEE. The CDR3 extends over 14 amino acids. V lost 2 bases and J 4 bases, leaving 12 bases between the germline ends.

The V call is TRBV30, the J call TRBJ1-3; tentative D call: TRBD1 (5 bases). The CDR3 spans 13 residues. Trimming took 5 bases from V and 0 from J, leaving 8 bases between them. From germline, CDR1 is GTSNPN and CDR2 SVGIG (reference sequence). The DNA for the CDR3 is TGTGCCTGGGGGGGGGTCTCTGGAAACACCATATATTTT. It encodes CAWGGVSGNTIYF.

As DNA, the CDR3 is TGTGCCAGCAGCTTGCTAGCGGGGGGGCCGAACCAAGATACGCAGTATTTT. Amino acids: CASSLLAGGPNQDTQYF. The rearrangement joins TRBV5-6 to TRBJ2-3, with 12 bases identical to TRBD2. The V gene end was trimmed by 1 base and the J gene end by 5 bases; junction bases not matched to a gene: 8. The CDR3 is 17 residues long. CDR1 is SGHDT and CDR2 is YYEEEE in the germline V gene.

The CDR3 sequence: CASIGYWQFF. In DNA form, the CDR3 reads TGCGCCAGCATCGGCTACTGGCAGTTCTTC. The rearrangement links TRBV5-1 to TRBJ2-1, with unresolved D. Trimming left V 6 bases short and J 12 bases short, with 10 bases between. CDR3 length equals 10 residues. In germline, CDR1 is SGHRS, CDR2 YFSETQ.

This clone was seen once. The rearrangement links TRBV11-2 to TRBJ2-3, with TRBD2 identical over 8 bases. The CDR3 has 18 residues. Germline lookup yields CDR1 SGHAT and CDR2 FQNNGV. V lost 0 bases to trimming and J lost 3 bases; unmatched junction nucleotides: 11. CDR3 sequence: CASSLEGLAGYKTDTQYF. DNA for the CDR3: TGTGCCAGCAGCTTAGAGGGCCTAGCGGGCTACAAAACAGATACGCAGTATTTT.